The TCR beta chain described here comes from a study of T cell changes during pregnancy in multiple sclerosis. Method: immunoSEQ multiplex PCR; TCRdb's copy keeps in-frame clones and lacks some. Here the sample spans about 85,000 clones, approximately 89% being singletons. Germline assignment: CDR1 SQVTM and CDR2 ANQGSEA. This CDR3 has 12 residues. The V segment lost 7 bases and the J segment 3 bases; nucleotides outside the gene matches: 2. The rearrangement joins TRBV29-1 to TRBJ1-2; 10 bases agree with TRBD1. The material sequenced was peripheral blood, taken in the first trimester of pregnancy. This receptor was identified in a female donor with multiple sclerosis, enrolled in a pregnancy study. The CDR3: CSGGQGDYGYTF. In nucleotides, the CDR3 is TGCAGCGGAGGACAGGGGGACTATGGCTACACCTTC.